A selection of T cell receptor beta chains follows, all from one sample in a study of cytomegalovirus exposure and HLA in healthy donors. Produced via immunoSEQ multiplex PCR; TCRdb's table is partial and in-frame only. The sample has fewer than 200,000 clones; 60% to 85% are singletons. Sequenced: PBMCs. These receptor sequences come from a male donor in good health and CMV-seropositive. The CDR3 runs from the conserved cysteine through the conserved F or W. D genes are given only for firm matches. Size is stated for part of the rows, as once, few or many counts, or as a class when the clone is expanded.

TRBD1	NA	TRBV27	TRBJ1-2	TGTGCCAGCAGTTCCACAGGGGGCTATGGCTACACCTTC	CASSSTGGYGYTF
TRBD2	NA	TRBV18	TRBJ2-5	TGTGCCAGCTCACCATCGCTAGCGGGGGGTAACCAAGAGACCCAGTACTTC	CASSPSLAGGNQETQYF
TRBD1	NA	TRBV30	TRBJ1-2	TGTGCCTGGAGCGCAGGGGGCGCGGGGGGCTACACCTTC	CAWSAGGAGGYTF
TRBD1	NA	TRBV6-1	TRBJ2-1	TGTGCCAGCAGTGCACAGGGGCACAATGAGCAGTTCTTC	CASSAQGHNEQFF
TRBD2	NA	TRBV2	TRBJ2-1	TGTGCCAGCAGGGTCGATAGCGGGGGGGGTGACCCCTACAATGAGCAGTTCTTC	CASRVDSGGGDPYNEQFF
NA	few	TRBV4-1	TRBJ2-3	TGCGCCAGCAGCCTTAACACAGATACGCAGTATTTT	CASSLNTDTQYF
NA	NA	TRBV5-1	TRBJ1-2	TGCGCCAGCAGCACCGCAGGGAATGTCTACACCTTC	CASSTAGNVYTF
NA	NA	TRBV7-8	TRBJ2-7	TGTGCCAGCAGCTTAGCGGTCGGTCCCAACGAGCAGTACTTC	CASSLAVGPNEQYF
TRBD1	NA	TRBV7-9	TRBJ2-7	TGTGCCAGCAGCTTAGTGTATACAGGGGGCTCCTACGAGCAGTACTTC	CASSLVYTGGSYEQYF
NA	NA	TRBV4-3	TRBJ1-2	TGCGCCAGCAGCCCGTCCCACCCCCGAGACAGCAACTATGGCTACACCTTC	CASSPSHPRDSNYGYTF
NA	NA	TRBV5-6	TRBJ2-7	TGTGCCAGCAGCTGGCGTCGGGGGACCGAGCAGTACTTC	CASSWRRGTEQYF
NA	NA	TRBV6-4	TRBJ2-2	TGTGCCAGCAGTCAACTAGCTTTTACCACCGGGGAGCTGTTTTTT	CASSQLAFTTGELFF
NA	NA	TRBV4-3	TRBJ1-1	TGCGCCAGCAGCCAGCAAGCTCGGTCTGAAGCTTTCTTT	CASSQQARSEAFF
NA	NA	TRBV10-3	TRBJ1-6	TGTGCCATCAGTGACCAGGGGCATTCACCCCTCCACTTT	CAISDQGHSPLHF
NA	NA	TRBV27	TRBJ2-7	TGTGCCAGCAAAAGAGAGCCCGGCGGGTACGAGCAGTACTTC	CASKREPGGYEQYF
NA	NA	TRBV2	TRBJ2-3	TGTGCCAGCATTAACGACTTGGGTGGCACAGATACGCAGTATTTT	CASINDLGGTDTQYF
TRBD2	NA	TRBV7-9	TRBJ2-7	TGTGCCAGCAGCTCGACTAGCGAGAGCTACGAGCAGTACTTC	CASSSTSESYEQYF
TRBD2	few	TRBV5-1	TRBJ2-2	TGCGCCAGCAGCTTTAATCAAGCGGGGATCACCGGGGAGCTGTTTTTT	CASSFNQAGITGELFF
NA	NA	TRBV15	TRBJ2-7	TGTGCCACCAGCAGTCCGTTTCGGGGGATCTACGAGCAGTACTTC	CATSSPFRGIYEQYF
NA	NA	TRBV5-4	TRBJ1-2	TGTGCCAGCAGTCCCGGGGGATACTATGGCTACACCTTC	CASSPGGYYGYTF
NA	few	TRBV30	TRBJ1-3	TGTGCCTGGAGTGTAAACAGTGGGAACACCATATATTTT	CAWSVNSGNTIYF
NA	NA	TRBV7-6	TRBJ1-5	TGTGCCAGCAGCTTAGATGGAGGACAGCCCCAGCATTTT	CASSLDGGQPQHF
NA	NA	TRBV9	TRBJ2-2	TGTGCCAGCAGCGCATCTAGCGGGGAGCTGTTTTTT	CASSASSGELFF
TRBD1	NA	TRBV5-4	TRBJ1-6	TGTGCCAGCAGCCCCCGGGACAGTGATTCACCCCTCCACTTT	CASSPRDSDSPLHF
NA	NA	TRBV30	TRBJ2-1	TGTGCCTGTTTCCGCTCCTACAATGAGCAGTTCTTC	CACFRSYNEQFF
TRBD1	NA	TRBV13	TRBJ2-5	TGTGCCAGCAGCTCGGCCGGGACAGGGGTTTTGAGACAAGAGACCCAGTACTTC	CASSSAGTGVLRQETQYF
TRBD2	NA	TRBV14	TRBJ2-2	TGTGCCAGCAGTCTAGCGGGGGGCCACACCGGGGAGCTGTTTTTT	CASSLAGGHTGELFF
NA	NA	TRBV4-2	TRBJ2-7	TGTGCCAGCAGCCAAAGGGGGGGCTACGAGCAGTACTTC	CASSQRGGYEQYF
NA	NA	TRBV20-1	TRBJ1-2	TGCAGTGCTATTAGACAGGATGGCTACACCTTC	CSAIRQDGYTF
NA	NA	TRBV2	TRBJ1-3	TGTGCCAGCAGTGTGGTGGACTCACCCTCTGGAAACACCATATATTTT	CASSVVDSPSGNTIYF
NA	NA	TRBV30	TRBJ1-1	TGTGCCTGGAGTGTGCGGAGGGGCACTGAAGCTTTCTTT	CAWSVRRGTEAFF
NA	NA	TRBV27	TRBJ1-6	TGTGCCAGCAGTTTTTCTTCAGACCGGGGGTCCAATTCACCCCTCCACTTT	CASSFSSDRGSNSPLHF
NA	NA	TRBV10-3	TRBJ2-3	TGTGCCATCAGTGAGCGCGGGGGCACAGATACGCAGTATTTT	CAISERGGTDTQYF
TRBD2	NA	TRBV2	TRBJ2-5	TGTGCCAGCAGTGAGAGGACTAGTAGGGAGACCCAGTACTTC	CASSERTSRETQYF
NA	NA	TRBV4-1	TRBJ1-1	TGCGCCAGCAGCCAAGGGGCAGGACACAAGAACACTGAAGCTTTCTTT	CASSQGAGHKNTEAFF
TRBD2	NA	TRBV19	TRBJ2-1	TGTGCCAGTAGTATCCTAGGACTAGACTCGGGCGAGTTCTTC	CASSILGLDSGEFF
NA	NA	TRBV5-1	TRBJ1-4	TGCGCCAGCAGCTTGTACATTGCAACTAATGAAAAACTGTTTTTT	CASSLYIATNEKLFF
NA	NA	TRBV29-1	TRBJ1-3	TGCAGCGTTGAACGCGGGGCTGGAAACACCATATATTTT	CSVERGAGNTIYF
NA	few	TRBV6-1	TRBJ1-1	TGTGCCAGCGATGGAGTGGCCTTTGAAGCTTTCTTT	CASDGVAFEAFF
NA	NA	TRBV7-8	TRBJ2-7	TGTGCCAGCAGCTCCCCTTACGAGCAGTACTTC	CASSSPYEQYF
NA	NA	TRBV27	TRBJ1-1	TGTGCCAGCAGTTTAGGGTTAATGGGCGAAGCTTTCTTT	CASSLGLMGEAFF
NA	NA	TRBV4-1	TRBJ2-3	TGCGCCAGCAGCCTTGTGGACACATCCCCCGATACGCAGTATTTT	CASSLVDTSPDTQYF
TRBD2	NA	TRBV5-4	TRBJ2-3	TGTGCCAGCACCACCCCTGGGGTCGGGGGGACGCAGTATTTT	CASTTPGVGGTQYF
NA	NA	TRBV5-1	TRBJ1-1	TGCGCCAGCAGCGACAGCATGAACACTGAAGCTTTCTTT	CASSDSMNTEAFF
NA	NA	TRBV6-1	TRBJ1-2	TGTGCCAGCAGTATCCGGGACGGGGGAGATGGCTACACCTTC	CASSIRDGGDGYTF
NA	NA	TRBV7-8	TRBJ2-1	TGTGCCAGCAGCTTTAAGGGGGATGAGCAGTTCTTC	CASSFKGDEQFF
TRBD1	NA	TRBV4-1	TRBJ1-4	TGCGCCAGCAGCCATGGGACGGGACAGAGTAATGAAAAACTGTTTTTT	CASSHGTGQSNEKLFF
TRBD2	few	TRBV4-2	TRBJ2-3	TGTGCCAGCAGCCAAGAGGGACTAGCGACAGATACGCAGTATTTT	CASSQEGLATDTQYF
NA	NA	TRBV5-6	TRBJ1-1	TGTGCCAGCAGCTTGGTGCAGGGCGGGAACACTGAAGCTTTCTTT	CASSLVQGGNTEAFF
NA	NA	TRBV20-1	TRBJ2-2	TGCAGTGCCGAGGGCACCGGGGAGCTGTTTTTT	CSAEGTGELFF
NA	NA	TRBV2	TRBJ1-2	TGTGTCAGCAGCCCAGAAAAAAACTATGGCTACACCTTC	CVSSPEKNYGYTF
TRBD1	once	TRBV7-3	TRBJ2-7	TGTGCCAGCAGCTCCCCGGGACAGGCCCCTTGGGAGCAGTACTTC	CASSSPGQAPWEQYF
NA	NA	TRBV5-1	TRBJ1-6	TGCGCCAGCAGCTTGGACGTCGGTAATTCACCCCTCCACTTT	CASSLDVGNSPLHF